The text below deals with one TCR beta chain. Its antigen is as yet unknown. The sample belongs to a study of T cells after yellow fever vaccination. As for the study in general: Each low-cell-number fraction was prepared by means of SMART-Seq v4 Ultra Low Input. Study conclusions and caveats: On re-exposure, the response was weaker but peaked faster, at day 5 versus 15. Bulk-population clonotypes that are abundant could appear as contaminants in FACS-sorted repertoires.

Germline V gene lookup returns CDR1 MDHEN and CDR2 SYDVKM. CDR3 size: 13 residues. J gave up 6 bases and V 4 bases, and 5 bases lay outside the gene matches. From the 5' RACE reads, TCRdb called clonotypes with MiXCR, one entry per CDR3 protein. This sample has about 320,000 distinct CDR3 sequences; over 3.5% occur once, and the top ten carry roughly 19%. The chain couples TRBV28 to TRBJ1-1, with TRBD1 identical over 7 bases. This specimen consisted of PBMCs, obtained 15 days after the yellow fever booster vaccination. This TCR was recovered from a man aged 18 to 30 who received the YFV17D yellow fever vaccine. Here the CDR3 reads CASSSRDSSEAFF. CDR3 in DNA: TGTGCCAGCAGTTCCCGGGACAGTTCTGAAGCTTTCTTT. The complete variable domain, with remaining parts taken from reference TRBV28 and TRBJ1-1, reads DVKVTQSSRYLVKRTGEKVFLECVQDMDHENMFWYRQDPGLGLRLIYFSYDVKMKEKGDIPEGYSVSREKKERFSLILESASTNQTSMYLCASSSRDSSEAFFGQGTRLTVV.